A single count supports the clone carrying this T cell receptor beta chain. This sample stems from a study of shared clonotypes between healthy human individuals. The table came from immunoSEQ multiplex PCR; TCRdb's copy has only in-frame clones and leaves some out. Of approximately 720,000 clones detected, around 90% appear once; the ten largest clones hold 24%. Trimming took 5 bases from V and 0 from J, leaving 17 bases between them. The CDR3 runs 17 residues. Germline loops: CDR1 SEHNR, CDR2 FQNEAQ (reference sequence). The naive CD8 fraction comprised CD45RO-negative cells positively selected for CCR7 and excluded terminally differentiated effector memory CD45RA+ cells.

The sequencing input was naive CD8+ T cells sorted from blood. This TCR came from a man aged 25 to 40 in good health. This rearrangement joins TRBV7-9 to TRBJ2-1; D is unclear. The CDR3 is CASSAHDFGGSYNEQFF. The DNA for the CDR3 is TGTGCCAGCAGCGCCCACGATTTTGGTGGCTCCTACAATGAGCAGTTCTTC. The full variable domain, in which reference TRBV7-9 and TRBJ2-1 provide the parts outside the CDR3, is DTGVSQNPRHKITKRGQNVTFRCDPISEHNRLYWYRQTLGQGPEFLTYFQNEAQLEKSRLLSDRFSAERPKGSFSTLEIQRTEQGDSAMYLCASSAHDFGGSYNEQFFGPGTRLTVL.